Listed here are 27 T cell receptor beta chains from one sample, sequenced in a study of blood T cell repertoires in COVID-19. Data came from immunoSEQ multiplex PCR; TCRdb stores just in-frame clones and leaves some out. The sample yields 150,000 to 200,000 clones, roughly 86% seen once. Sequences were obtained from peripheral blood. These receptors were collected from a man in his 70s with acute or convalescent COVID-19.

The chain combines TRBV6-5 with TRBJ1-1; a weak D match, TRBD1 (5 bases). The CDR3 runs to 15 residues. CDR1 and CDR2 (germline): MNHEY, SVGAGI. V gave up 3 bases and J gave up 0 bases, with 11 bases separating them. CDR3: CASSYREGMNTEAFF. CDR3 DNA sequence: TGTGCCAGCAGTTATCGGGAGGGGATGAACACTGAAGCTTTCTTT.

Remarks on this clone: At one of its ends the junction is not consistent with the germline gene, which may arise from a read error. The rearrangement joins TRBV2 to TRBJ2-5; maybe TRBD2 (6 bases). This CDR3 is 12 amino acids long. Germline values: CDR1 SNHLY, CDR2 FYNNEI. Written as DNA, the CDR3 is TGTGCCAGCAGTGAAGCCCGGGACTCCCTGAACTTC. This translates into CASSEARDSLNF.

The genes are TRBV10-1 and TRBJ1-2, with TRBD1 as a possible D gene (6 bases). The CDR3 extends over 14 amino acids. The V end was cut by 7 bases, the J end by 6 bases, with 18 bases between. Germline V gene lookup returns CDR1 WNHNN and CDR2 SYGVQD (reference sequence). CDR3 bases: TGCGCCAGCACCTCACAGGGTTTGGTCGATGGCTACACCTTC. Translating gives CASTSQGLVDGYTF.

The chain couples TRBV12-3 or TRBV12-4 to TRBJ1-1, with D tentatively TRBD1 (5 bases). The CDR3 is 12 residues long. The ends were cut back, 8 bases at V and 4 bases at J, with 11 bases in the middle. In DNA, the CDR3 is TGTGCCAGCTGGGGGGTAGGCACTGAAGCTTTCTTT. Amino acids: CASWGVGTEAFF.

This clone has just a few counts. DNA of the CDR3: TGTGCCAGCAGCCGGGGGACGCACGAGCAGTACTTC. It encodes CASSRGTHEQYF. The genes are TRBV7-9 and TRBJ2-7; D is possibly TRBD2 (6 bases). CDR3 length: 12 residues. V was shortened by 5 bases and J by 5 bases, with 10 bases between the two germline ends. Per the germline V gene, CDR1 is SEHNR and CDR2 is FQNEAQ (reference sequence).

In its sample, this clone was seen once. This chain connects TRBV7-2 to TRBJ2-3; weak D call: TRBD2 (7 bases). Germline loops: CDR1 SGHTA, CDR2 FQGNSA. There are 14 residues in the CDR3. Trimming removed 1 base from V and 6 bases from J, with 11 bases in between. CDR3 amino acids: CASSLGGGADTQYF. The CDR3 DNA follows: TGTGCCAGCAGCTTAGGAGGGGGGGCCGATACGCAGTATTTT.

This chain connects TRBV5-1 to TRBJ2-3; 11 positions agree with TRBD2. The length of the CDR3 is 14 residues. Looked up from germline, CDR1 is SGHRS and CDR2 is YFSETQ. Germline trimming cut 6 bases from V and 1 base from J; bases unmatched to any gene: 1. The CDR3 reads CASKLAGGTDTQYF. The CDR3 coding sequence is TGCGCCAGCAAACTAGCGGGAGGCACAGATACGCAGTATTTT. Full variable domain (missing parts from reference TRBV5-1 and TRBJ2-3): KAGVTQTPRYLIKTRGQQVTLSCSPISGHRSVSWYQQTPGQGLQFLFEYFSETQRNKGNFPGRFSGRQFSNSRSEMNVSTLELGDSALYLCASKLAGGTDTQYFGPGTRLTVL.

The gene calls are TRBV7-2 and TRBJ2-4; TRBD2 matches at 11 bases. Germline CDR1 and CDR2: SGHTA and FQGNSA. This CDR3 region has 17 residues. V gave up 4 bases and J gave up 2 bases; unmatched junction bases: 7. The CDR3 here is CASSWVLAGGTKNIQYF. The CDR3 bases are TGTGCCAGCAGCTGGGTTCTAGCGGGGGGTACCAAAAACATTCAGTACTTC.

The chain links TRBV7-6 to TRBJ2-5, with D perhaps TRBD1 (6 bases). Deletions cut 5 bases from V and 4 bases from J, with 17 bases between. CDR3 size: 15 residues. Per the germline V gene, CDR1 is SGHVS and CDR2 is FNYEAQ. The CDR3 spells CASSRPGAERETQYF. CDR3 coding DNA: TGTGCCAGCAGCCGTCCAGGGGCCGAGCGAGAGACCCAGTACTTC.

The chain uses TRBV2 and TRBJ2-5; 9 bases align to TRBD2. This CDR3 has 16 residues. The germline V gene has CDR1 SNHLY and CDR2 FYNNEI. Germline trimming cut 2 bases from V and 4 bases from J; bases unmatched to any gene: 8. The CDR3 here is CASSEWVAGVGETQYF. The CDR3 DNA sequence: TGTGCCAGCAGTGAATGGGTAGCGGGAGTTGGAGAGACCCAGTACTTC.

The V gene is TRBV28, the J gene TRBJ1-2, with 9 bases lining up with TRBD1. This CDR3 is 16 amino acids long. V gave up 6 bases and J gave up 4 bases; unmatched junction bases: 12. Germline lookup yields CDR1 MDHEN and CDR2 SYDVKM. CDR3 nucleotide sequence: TGTGCCAGCAGGCAAGGACAGGGGCCCTCTTTCTATGGCTACACCTTC. This codes for CASRQGQGPSFYGYTF.

This rearrangement joins TRBV11-3 to TRBJ1-1; D unresolved. The V end lost 0 bases, the J end lost 0 bases, and 8 bases lay between the germline ends. This CDR3 contains 15 residues. Looked up from germline, CDR1 is SGHNT and CDR2 is YENEEA. The CDR3 region is CASSLDSGVNTEAFF. The CDR3 nucleotides are TGTGCCAGCAGCTTAGACAGCGGGGTGAACACTGAAGCTTTCTTT.

The chain combines TRBV7-8 with TRBJ2-3, with 8 bases matching TRBD2. Germline lookup yields CDR1 SGHVS and CDR2 FQNEAQ. Trimming cost V 5 bases and J 11 bases; bases outside gene matches: 3. This CDR3 comprises 11 residues. The DNA for the CDR3 is TGTGCCAGCAGCCCGGGACTAGTGCAGTATTTT. As protein: CASSPGLVQYF.

A single count supports this clone. The chain is built from TRBV6-2 or TRBV6-3 and TRBJ1-5; weak D call: TRBD1 (5 bases). The CDR3 is 15 residues long. Looked up from germline, CDR1 is MNHEY and CDR2 is SVGEGT. Trimming shortened V by 2 bases and J by 5 bases, and 13 bases separated the two germline ends. This CDR3 is CASSYPGGGYQPQHF. The CDR3 DNA reads as TGTGCCAGCAGTTACCCCGGGGGGGGGTATCAGCCCCAGCATTTT.

This chain uses TRBV5-1 with TRBJ2-7, with 7 nucleotides matching TRBD1. The CDR3 covers 16 residues. Germline V lookup: CDR1 SGHRS, CDR2 YFSETQ. V was clipped by 6 bases and J by 5 bases; unmatched bases: 17. CDR3 sequence reads: CASTATAGTAPDEQYF. CDR3 DNA: TGCGCCAGCACCGCCACCGCCGGGACAGCGCCTGACGAGCAGTACTTC.

This sequence joins TRBV7-3 and TRBJ2-7, with 8 positions matching TRBD2. Germline loops: CDR1 SGHTA, CDR2 FQGTGA. The CDR3 runs to 14 residues. The V gene end was trimmed by 2 bases and the J gene end by 12 bases; junction bases not matched to a gene: 12. The CDR3 DNA reads as TGTGCCAGCAGCTTAGAAGCTAGCGGGCGGGTTCTGTACTTC. It specifies CASSLEASGRVLYF.

The genes are TRBV7-9 and TRBJ2-3; D gene unclear. This CDR3 has 15 amino acids. V was trimmed by 0 bases and J by 4 bases, leaving 11 bases between them. From germline, CDR1 is SEHNR and CDR2 FQNEAQ (reference sequence). The CDR3 protein is CASSLAISVADTQYF. The CDR3 DNA reads TGTGCCAGCAGCTTAGCGATAAGCGTCGCAGATACGCAGTATTTT.

The chain carries TRBV5-1 and TRBJ2-4, with 7 bases that match TRBD1. V was clipped by 2 bases and J by 4 bases; unmatched bases: 3. The CDR3 contains 14 residues. CDR1 SGHRS and CDR2 YFSETQ come from the germline V gene. CDR3 region: CASSFSQGKNIQYF. The CDR3 nucleotides read TGCGCCAGCAGCTTTTCACAGGGGAAAAACATTCAGTACTTC.

This chain joins TRBV27 and TRBJ1-5; D is perhaps TRBD1 (5 bases). The V end was cut by 1 base, the J end by 1 base, with 20 bases between. Per the germline V gene, CDR1 is MNHEY and CDR2 is SMNVEV (reference sequence). This CDR3 region has 19 residues. CDR3 sequence: CASSLFGHLGGGSNQPQHF. The CDR3 DNA follows: TGTGCCAGCAGTTTATTTGGGCACTTGGGGGGGGGAAGCAATCAGCCCCAGCATTTT.

This clone was recorded only once. The chain links TRBV19 to TRBJ2-5; 7 bases agree with TRBD2. J lost 5 bases, V lost 8 bases, and 11 bases had no gene match. From germline, CDR1 is LNHDA and CDR2 SQIVND (reference sequence). The CDR3 extends over 14 amino acids. The CDR3: CASSGAGFGETQYF. For the CDR3, the DNA is TGTGCCAGTTCGGGAGCGGGGTTTGGGGAGACCCAGTACTTC.

The chain couples TRBV3-1 (or the pseudogene TRBV3-2) to TRBJ2-2; 10 positions match TRBD2. V lost 4 bases to trimming and J lost 6 bases; unmatched junction nucleotides: 8. The germline V gene encodes CDR1 LGHDT and CDR2 YNNKEL (reference sequence). This CDR3 region has 16 residues. CDR3 sequence reads: CASSLPSGSVSGELFF. In DNA, the CDR3 is TGTGCCAGCAGCCTCCCTAGCGGGAGTGTTTCCGGGGAGCTGTTTTTT.

CDR3 nucleotide sequence: TGTGCCAGCAGCTCAGAAATAGCGAAGGGCTACACCTTC. Its translation is CASSSEIAKGYTF. The chain uses TRBV7-9 and TRBJ1-2; D not resolved. The CDR3 has 13 residues. Germline loops: CDR1 SEHNR, CDR2 FQNEAQ (reference sequence). Trimming left V 4 bases short and J 8 bases short, with 14 bases between.

The chain links TRBV11-3 to TRBJ1-1; 10 bases map to TRBD1. J lost 4 bases, V lost 5 bases, and 7 bases had no gene match. The length of the CDR3 is 15 residues. Per the germline V gene, CDR1 is SGHNT and CDR2 is YENEEA. The CDR3 DNA follows: TGTGCCAGCAGCGGCACCGGGACAGGGGCCACTGAAGCTTTCTTT. It codes for CASSGTGTGATEAFF.

This chain connects TRBV6-2 or TRBV6-3 to TRBJ2-7, with D perhaps TRBD2 (5 bases). CDR3 length: 11 residues. Germline values: CDR1 MNHEY, CDR2 SVGEGT. V dropped 6 bases and J dropped 8 bases, with 11 bases sitting between them. The CDR3 region has the DNA TGTGCCAGCAGCCCTGGAGGCCAGCAGTACTTC. Protein product: CASSPGGQQYF.

V is TRBV2 and J is TRBJ1-5; TRBD1 aligns across 7 bases. The V and J ends lost 7 bases and 4 bases, in that order; junction bases with no gene match: 4. The CDR3 length is 13 residues. Germline CDR1 is SNHLY and CDR2 is FYNNEI. The CDR3: CASKGQPNQPQHF. The DNA of the CDR3 is TGTGCCAGCAAGGGACAGCCGAATCAGCCCCAGCATTTT.

This chain uses TRBV5-8 with TRBJ1-2, with D uncertain. The V gene lost 4 bases and the J gene lost 3 bases, with 16 bases spanning the gap. CDR3 length: 15 amino acids. Germline assignment: CDR1 SGHTS and CDR2 YDEGEE. CDR3 amino acids: CASSPPGREDYGYTF. For the CDR3, the DNA is TGTGCCAGCAGCCCCCCGGGGAGGGAAGACTATGGCTACACCTTC.

The chain couples TRBV10-3 to TRBJ1-1; D is possibly TRBD1 (5 bases). The CDR3 extends over 13 amino acids. Germline CDR1 is ENHRY and CDR2 is SYGVKD. Trimming took 7 bases from V and 2 from J, leaving 11 bases between them. CDR3 in DNA: TGTGCCATCAATTCCGGGGGTAACACTGAAGCTTTCTTT. As protein: CAINSGGNTEAFF.